The entry below describes one T cell receptor beta chain. Antigen: not known. These data originate in a study of a mutant IDH1 vaccine in newly diagnosed glioma. The time point: week 5, during vaccination. Alongside topical imiquimod, each dose of vaccine comprised 300 ug of mutant IDH1 20-mer peptide. TCRdb keeps only in-frame clones here, not all; method: immunoSEQ multiplex PCR. The sample holds approximately 50,000 clones, around 80% seen once. Germline-derived CDR1 and CDR2 are SGHNT and YYREEE (reference sequence). CDR3 length: 15 residues. V shed 5 bases and J 4 bases; nucleotides not matched to a gene: 6.

The receptor comes from a man aged 45-65 years with glioma. The rearrangement links TRBV5-4 to TRBJ2-1; 10 bases fit TRBD2. Material: PBMCs, obtained from a glioma patient whose treatment included an IDH1 peptide vaccine. CDR3 nucleotides: TGTGCCAGCAGTTCCGGGACTAGCGCATACAATGAGCAGTTCTTC. Amino acids: CASSSGTSAYNEQFF.